These 20 T cell receptor beta chains were sequenced from one sample in a study of regulatory T cells in long-lasting Graves disease. Assembly of TCR beta libraries relied on iRepertoire HTBI primers together with Arm-PCR of CDR3 regions. MiXCR, applied by TCRdb to the multiplex PCR reads, yields one record per CDR3 protein. This table has about 320,000 distinct CDR3 sequences, about 18% appearing once. Time point in this sample: newly diagnosed GD, antithyroid drugs for less than 3 months. After RNA was extracted from PBMCs, the TCR library was made from it. Source: peripheral blood mononuclear cells (PBMCs), taken at new diagnosis, from a patient treated with antithyroid drugs. Receptors originate from a female donor with Graves disease.

This clonotype was counted at least ten times. The chain combines TRBV5-8 with TRBJ2-1; tentatively, D is TRBD1 or TRBD2 (6 bases each). CDR1 is SGHTS and CDR2 is YDEGEE in the germline V gene. The CDR3 has 16 residues. V was clipped by 0 bases and J by 4 bases, with 14 bases between them. CDR3 nucleotides: TGTGCCAGCAGCTTGGATGACTGGGGGGCATACAATGAGCAGTTCTTC. Protein: CASSLDDWGAYNEQFF.

The gene calls are TRBV5-1 and TRBJ2-1, with TRBD2 matching 12 bases. The V segment lost 4 bases and the J segment 8 bases; nucleotides outside the gene matches: 4. This CDR3 comprises 14 residues. Germline CDR1 is SGHRS and CDR2 is YFSETQ. The CDR3 nucleotides read TGCGCCAGCAGCAGTGCTAGCGGGAGGGATGAGCAGTTCTTC. The encoded protein is CASSSASGRDEQFF.

Ten or more counts support this clonotype. The V call is TRBV7-3, the J call TRBJ2-3; D may be TRBD2 (6 bases). The V end lost 0 bases, the J end lost 5 bases, and 21 bases lay between the germline ends. Germline lookup yields CDR1 SGHTA and CDR2 FQGTGA. This CDR3 spans 18 amino acids. CDR3 amino acids: CASSLTATGVHLKDTQYF. As DNA, the CDR3 is TGTGCCAGCAGCTTAACTGCAACGGGAGTTCACTTAAAAGATACGCAGTATTTT.

At least ten counts were recorded for this clonotype. V is TRBV19 and J is TRBJ1-2; 11 nucleotides line up with TRBD1. Germline CDR1 is LNHDA and CDR2 is SQIVND (reference sequence). This CDR3 comprises 16 residues. J was trimmed by 0 bases and V by 5 bases; bases with no gene match: 5. CDR3 protein: CASSSGQGAPNYGYTF. CDR3 coding DNA: TGTGCCAGTAGTTCTGGACAGGGGGCCCCTAACTATGGCTACACCTTC.

This clonotype was seen repeatedly, ten times or more. CDR3 bases: TGTGCCAGCAGTTCGAGAATCATCAGGGTGGGAAATGAAAAACTGTTTTTT. It yields the protein CASSSRIIRVGNEKLFF. The chain joins TRBV6-2 or TRBV6-3 to TRBJ1-4; possible D gene TRBD1, 5 bases. Trimming pared 4 bases from V and 5 bases from J, leaving 20 bases between. There are 17 residues in the CDR3. Looked up from germline, CDR1 is MNHEY and CDR2 is SVGEGT.

This clonotype was detected ten times or more. This chain connects TRBV28 to TRBJ2-1, with 7 positions matching TRBD2. The J segment lost 6 bases and the V segment lost 6 bases, leaving 14 bases of the junction unmatched. The CDR3 is 16 amino acids. CDR1 MDHEN and CDR2 SYDVKM come from the germline V gene. The CDR3 region has the DNA TGTGCCAGCAGCCCGATTGGACTAGAGGCTTCCAATGAGCAGTTCTTC. It translates to CASSPIGLEASNEQFF.

This clonotype was detected many times. This chain connects TRBV19 to TRBJ1-6; D might be TRBD1 (6 bases). The germline CDR1 and CDR2 sequences are LNHDA and SQIVND (reference sequence). V was cut by 6 bases and J by 9 bases, with 12 bases left in between. This CDR3 region has 13 residues. The DNA of the CDR3 is TGTGCCAGTAGGACAGGAGCACGTTCACCCCTCCACTTT. Translated, it gives CASRTGARSPLHF.

This clonotype was detected many times. The rearrangement joins TRBV20-1 to TRBJ1-4, with TRBD1 as a possible D gene (5 bases). Between the trimmed V and J ends, which lost 0 bases and 4 bases, there was a span of 9 bases. Germline CDR1 reads DFQATT; CDR2 reads SNEGSKA (reference sequence). This CDR3 is 14 amino acids long. CDR3 loop: CSAREGRGNEKLFF. CDR3 coding DNA: TGCAGTGCTAGAGAGGGAAGGGGTAATGAAAAACTGTTTTTT.

This clonotype was detected ten times or more. The chain carries TRBV5-1 and TRBJ1-2, with TRBD1 matching 8 bases. The germline V gene encodes CDR1 SGHRS and CDR2 YFSETQ. The CDR3 covers 14 residues. J gave up 5 bases and V 0 bases, and 3 bases lay outside the gene matches. CDR3 nucleotide sequence: TGCGCCAGCAGCTTGGGGACAGGGAGGTATGGCTACACCTTC. Amino acid sequence: CASSLGTGRYGYTF.

This clonotype was counted ten times or more. The chain has TRBV12-3 or TRBV12-4 and TRBJ1-5; D may be TRBD1 (6 bases). The V end was cut by 5 bases, the J end by 4 bases, with 9 bases between. The CDR3 consists of 13 residues. For the CDR3, the DNA is TGTGCCAGCAGTGCAGGGGTAAATCAGCCCCAGCATTTT. Its protein is CASSAGVNQPQHF.

This chain links TRBV20-1 with TRBJ2-1, with TRBD2 matching 8 bases. There are 15 residues in the CDR3. The V gene's germline CDR1 is DFQATT and CDR2 SNEGSKA (reference sequence). Trimming took 1 base from V and 6 from J; bases not matched to a gene: 8. CDR3 loop: CSARGGTSWANEQFF. The CDR3 coding sequence is TGCAGTGCTAGAGGTGGGACTAGTTGGGCCAATGAGCAGTTCTTC.

This clonotype has ten or more counts. This chain connects TRBV27 to TRBJ2-7; D may be TRBD1 (6 bases). The germline CDR1 and CDR2 sequences are MNHEY and SMNVEV (reference sequence). V gave up 6 bases and J gave up 6 bases, with 21 bases separating them. The CDR3 is 15 residues long. The CDR3 region has the DNA TGTGCCAGCAGCAAAAAAGGGGGACAACTCAGCGAGCAGTACTTC. This sequence encodes CASSKKGGQLSEQYF.

This clonotype was counted a few times. This chain uses TRBV24-1 with TRBJ2-3; 9 bases line up with TRBD1. The V gene's germline CDR1 is KGHDR and CDR2 SFDVKD. CDR3 length: 15 residues. The V and J ends lost 5 bases and 4 bases, in that order; junction bases with no gene match: 6. The CDR3 region has the DNA TGTGCCACCAGTGCTCCTCGACAGGGGGCAGATACGCAGTATTTT. Residues: CATSAPRQGADTQYF.

V usage is TRBV20-1 and J usage is TRBJ2-2, with D possibly matching TRBD2 (5 bases). The germline V gene encodes CDR1 DFQATT and CDR2 SNEGSKA (reference sequence). The CDR3 consists of 13 residues. Trimming pared 0 bases from V and 6 bases from J, leaving 8 bases between. The CDR3 region is CSAREGSAGELFF. Written as DNA, the CDR3 is TGCAGTGCTAGAGAAGGGAGCGCCGGGGAGCTGTTTTTT.

J is TRBJ1-3 and V is TRBV20-1; D remains ambiguous. Germline V lookup: CDR1 DFQATT, CDR2 SNEGSKA (reference sequence). The CDR3 has 12 amino acids. The ends were cut back, 6 bases at V and 0 bases at J, with 6 bases in the middle. The CDR3 coding sequence is TGCAGTGCACAAAGCTCTGGAAACACCATATATTTT. It translates to CSAQSSGNTIYF.

This clonotype was counted ten times or more. The chain joins TRBV2 to TRBJ1-2; tentatively, D is TRBD1 (5 bases). CDR1 SNHLY and CDR2 FYNNEI come from the germline V gene. The CDR3 covers 14 residues. Between the trimmed V and J ends, which lost 6 bases and 0 bases, there was a span of 11 bases. CDR3 protein: CASRPPGPNYGYTF. The CDR3 DNA reads TGTGCCAGCAGACCTCCGGGGCCTAACTATGGCTACACCTTC.

This clonotype occurred a few times. This likely came from a read error, as a far larger clone is one base away. This chain uses TRBV11-3 with TRBJ2-1, with 8 bases identical to TRBD1. The V and J ends lost 1 base and 10 bases, in that order; junction bases with no gene match: 9. The CDR3 runs to 15 residues. Germline V gives CDR1 SGHNT, CDR2 YENEEA. The CDR3 coding sequence is TGTGCCAGCAGCTTAGTTAGGGGACAGGCGAGCGAGCAGTTCTTC. This sequence encodes CASSLVRGQASEQFF.

This chain uses TRBV20-1 with TRBJ2-1; TRBD1 aligns across 10 bases. This CDR3 has 14 residues. Germline V gene lookup returns CDR1 DFQATT and CDR2 SNEGSKA (reference sequence). With V trimmed by 5 bases and J by 5 bases, 6 bases remained unmatched. CDR3 loop: CSAPRQGANNEQFF. CDR3 DNA sequence: TGCAGTGCTCCCCGACAGGGGGCTAACAATGAGCAGTTCTTC.

This clonotype was recorded at least ten times. The chain joins TRBV7-8 to TRBJ2-2, with D possibly TRBD2 on 5 matching bases. The CDR3 spans 13 residues. Germline V gene lookup returns CDR1 SGHVS and CDR2 FQNEAQ. V shed 5 bases and J shed 7 bases, with 11 bases lying between them. The CDR3 DNA follows: TGTGCCAGCAGCCCGGAGGCAGGCGGGGAGCTGTTTTTT. Residues: CASSPEAGGELFF.

This clonotype was recorded at least ten times. This sequence joins TRBV28 and TRBJ1-4; perhaps TRBD1 as D (5 bases). Trimming took off 7 bases at V and 0 bases at J, with 12 bases between the two ends. Germline V gene data show CDR1 as MDHEN and CDR2 as SYDVKM. The CDR3 loop spans 15 amino acids. CDR3 protein: CASIGADATNEKLFF. The CDR3 DNA sequence: TGTGCCAGCATAGGGGCCGATGCAACTAATGAAAAACTGTTTTTT.